This TCR beta chain was sequenced for a study of blood T cell repertoires in COVID-19. The CDR3 is 18 residues long. Trimming removed 5 bases from V and 0 bases from J; junction bases left unmatched: 8. Germline CDR1 and CDR2: LNHDA and SQIVND (reference sequence). Clones were read by immunoSEQ multiplex PCR, and TCRdb kept only the in-frame ones, dropping some. The profile covers more than 80,000 clones, with about three quarters appearing a single time and about a fifth taken by the ten largest. The V and J genes are TRBV19 and TRBJ2-1; 12 nucleotides match TRBD2. This TCR was sampled from a woman of 80 years or more with active or convalescent COVID-19. The sample consisted of peripheral blood. CDR3 nucleotide sequence: TGTGCCAGTAGTCTCGGACTAGCGGGAATTAGCTCCTACAATGAGCAGTTCTTC. Protein: CASSLGLAGISSYNEQFF. Variable domain in full (rest from reference TRBV19 and TRBJ2-1): DGGITQSPKYLFRKEGQNVTLSCEQNLNHDAMYWYRQDPGQGLRLIYYSQIVNDFQKGDIAEGYSVSREKKESFPLTVTSAQKNPTAFYLCASSLGLAGISSYNEQFFGPGTRLTVL.